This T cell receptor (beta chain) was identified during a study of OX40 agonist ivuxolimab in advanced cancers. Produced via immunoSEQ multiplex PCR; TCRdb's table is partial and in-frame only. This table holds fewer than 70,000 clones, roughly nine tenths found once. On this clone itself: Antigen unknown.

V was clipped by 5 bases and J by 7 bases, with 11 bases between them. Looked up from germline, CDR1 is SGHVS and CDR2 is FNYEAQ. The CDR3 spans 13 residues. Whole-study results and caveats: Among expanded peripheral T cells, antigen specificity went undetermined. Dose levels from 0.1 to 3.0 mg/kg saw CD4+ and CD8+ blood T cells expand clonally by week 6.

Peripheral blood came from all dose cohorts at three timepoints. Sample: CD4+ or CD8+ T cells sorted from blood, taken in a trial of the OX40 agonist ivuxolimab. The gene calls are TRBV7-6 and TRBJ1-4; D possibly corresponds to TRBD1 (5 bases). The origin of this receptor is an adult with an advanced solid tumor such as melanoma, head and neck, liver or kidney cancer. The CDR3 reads CASSTGTAEKLFF. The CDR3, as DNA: TGTGCCAGCAGCACCGGGACTGCTGAAAAACTGTTTTTT. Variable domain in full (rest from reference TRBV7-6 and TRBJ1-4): GAGVSQSPRYKVTKRGQDVALRCDPISGHVSLYWYRQALGQGPEFLTYFNYEAQQDKSGLPNDRFSAERPEGSISTLTIQRTEQRDSAMYRCASSTGTAEKLFFGSGTQLSVL.